Presented here are 4 T cell receptor beta chains from one specimen sequenced in a study of beta chain features in type 1 diabetes. Expressed TCRB transcripts were sequenced because the isolated RNA had all been reverse transcribed beforehand. The repertoire was sequenced with immunoSEQ multiplex PCR; TCRdb's copy has only in-frame clones and lacks some. The data hold 200,000 to 250,000 clones, with roughly 30% observed a single time. The source material was central memory CD4+ T cells from blood. The source is a man aged 25-40 years in good health.

The V call is TRBV7-8, the J call TRBJ2-2; 11 bases are a match to TRBD2. The length of the CDR3 is 16 residues. With V trimmed by 5 bases and J by 3 bases, 5 bases remained unmatched. Germline V CDR1 and CDR2: SGHVS, FQNEAQ. CDR3: CASSKSSGGHTGELFF. CDR3 nucleotides: TGTGCCAGCAGCAAGTCTAGCGGGGGGCACACCGGGGAGCTGTTTTTT.

This clone has a count of ten or more. The V gene is TRBV7-6, the J gene TRBJ2-5, with D possibly matching TRBD1 (6 bases). This CDR3 region has 13 residues. The V and J ends lost 4 bases and 2 bases respectively, with 8 bases between them. The germline gives CDR1 SGHVS, CDR2 FNYEAQ. The CDR3 here is CASSWGTQETQYF. CDR3 sequence (DNA): TGTGCCAGCAGCTGGGGGACACAAGAGACCCAGTACTTC.

This clone has more than one count but fewer than ten. J is TRBJ2-1 and V is TRBV7-6; TRBD1 might be the D (5 bases). Germline values: CDR1 SGHVS, CDR2 FNYEAQ. V was clipped by 5 bases and J by 2 bases, with 13 bases between them. The CDR3 sequence is 15 residues long. The CDR3 DNA follows: TGTGCCAGCAGCGTCGGGCAGGGTACCTACAATGAGCAGTTCTTC. Residues: CASSVGQGTYNEQFF.

Notes on this clone: Other DNA sequences of this sample code for an identical CDR3. The genes are TRBV7-2 and TRBJ2-5; D uncertain. The CDR3 is 12 residues long. The germline CDR1 and CDR2 sequences are SGHTA and FQGNSA. Trimming left V 1 base short and J 5 bases short, with 5 bases between. This chain's CDR3 is CASSLDGETQYF. The CDR3 DNA follows: TGTGCCAGCAGCTTAGATGGGGAGACCCAGTACTTC.